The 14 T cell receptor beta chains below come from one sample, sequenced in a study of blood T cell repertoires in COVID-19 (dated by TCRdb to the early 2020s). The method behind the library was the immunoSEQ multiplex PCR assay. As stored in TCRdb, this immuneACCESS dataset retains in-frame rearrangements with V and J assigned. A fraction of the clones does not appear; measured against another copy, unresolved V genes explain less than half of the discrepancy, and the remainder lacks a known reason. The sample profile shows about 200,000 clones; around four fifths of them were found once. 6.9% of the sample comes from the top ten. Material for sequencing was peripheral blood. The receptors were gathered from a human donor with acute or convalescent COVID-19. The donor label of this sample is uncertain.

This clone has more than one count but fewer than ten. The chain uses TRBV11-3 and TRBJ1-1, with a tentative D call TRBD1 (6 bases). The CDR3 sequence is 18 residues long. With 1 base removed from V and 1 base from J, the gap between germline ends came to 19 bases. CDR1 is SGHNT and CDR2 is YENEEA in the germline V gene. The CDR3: CASSLVPGDKSQNTEAFF. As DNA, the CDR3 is TGTGCCAGCAGCTTAGTCCCCGGGGACAAGAGTCAGAACACTGAAGCTTTCTTT.

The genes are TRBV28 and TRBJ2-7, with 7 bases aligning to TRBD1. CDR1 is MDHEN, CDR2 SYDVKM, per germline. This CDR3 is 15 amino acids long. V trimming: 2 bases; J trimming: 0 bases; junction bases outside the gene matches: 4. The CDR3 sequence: CASSLVWDSSYEQYF. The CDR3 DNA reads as TGTGCCAGCAGTTTAGTGTGGGACAGCTCCTACGAGCAGTACTTC.

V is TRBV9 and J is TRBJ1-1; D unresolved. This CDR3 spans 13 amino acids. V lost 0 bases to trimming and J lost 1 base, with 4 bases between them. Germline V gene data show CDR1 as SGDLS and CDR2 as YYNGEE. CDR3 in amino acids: CASSVASNTEAFF. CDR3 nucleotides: TGTGCCAGCAGCGTAGCGTCGAACACTGAAGCTTTCTTT.

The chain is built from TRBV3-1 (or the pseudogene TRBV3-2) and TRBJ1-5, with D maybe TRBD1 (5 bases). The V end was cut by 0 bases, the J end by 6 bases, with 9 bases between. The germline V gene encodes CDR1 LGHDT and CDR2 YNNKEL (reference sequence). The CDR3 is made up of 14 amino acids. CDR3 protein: CASSQDWGVQPQHF. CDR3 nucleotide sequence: TGTGCCAGCAGCCAAGATTGGGGGGTTCAGCCCCAGCATTTT.

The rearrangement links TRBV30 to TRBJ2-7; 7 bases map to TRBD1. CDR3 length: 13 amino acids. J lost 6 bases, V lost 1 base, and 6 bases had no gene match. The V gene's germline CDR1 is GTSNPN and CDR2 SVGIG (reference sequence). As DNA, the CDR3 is TGTGCCTGGAGTGGACAGGGACCAGGCGAGCAGTACTTC. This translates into CAWSGQGPGEQYF.

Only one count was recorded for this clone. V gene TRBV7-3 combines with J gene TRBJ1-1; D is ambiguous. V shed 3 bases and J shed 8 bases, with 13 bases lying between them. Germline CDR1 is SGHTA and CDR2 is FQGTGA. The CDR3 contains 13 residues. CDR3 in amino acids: CASSLAGGSEAFF. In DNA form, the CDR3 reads TGTGCCAGCAGCTTGGCAGGAGGGTCGGAAGCTTTCTTT.

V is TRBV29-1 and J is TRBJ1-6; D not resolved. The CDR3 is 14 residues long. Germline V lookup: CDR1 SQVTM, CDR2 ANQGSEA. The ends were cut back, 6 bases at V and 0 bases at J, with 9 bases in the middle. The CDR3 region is CSVRWSSYNSPLHF. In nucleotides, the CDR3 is TGCAGCGTCCGCTGGAGCTCCTATAATTCACCCCTCCACTTT.

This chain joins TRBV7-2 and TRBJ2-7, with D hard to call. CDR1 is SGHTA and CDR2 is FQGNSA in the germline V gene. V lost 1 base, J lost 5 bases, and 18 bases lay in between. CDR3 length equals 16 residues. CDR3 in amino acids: CASSLVGVSLSNEQYF. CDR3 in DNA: TGTGCCAGCAGCTTAGTAGGAGTTAGTTTGAGCAACGAGCAGTACTTC. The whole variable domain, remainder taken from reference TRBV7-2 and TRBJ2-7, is GAGVSQSPSNKVTEKGKDVELRCDPISGHTALYWYRQSLGQGLEFLIYFQGNSAPDKSGLPSDRFSAERTGGSVSTLTIQRTQQEDSAVYLCASSLVGVSLSNEQYFGPGTRLTVT.

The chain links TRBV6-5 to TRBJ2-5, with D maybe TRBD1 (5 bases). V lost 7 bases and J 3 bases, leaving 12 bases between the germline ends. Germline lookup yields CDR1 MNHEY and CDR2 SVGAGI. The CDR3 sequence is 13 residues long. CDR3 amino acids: CASTPTVEETQYF. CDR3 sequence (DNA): TGTGCCAGCACCCCGACAGTGGAAGAGACCCAGTACTTC.

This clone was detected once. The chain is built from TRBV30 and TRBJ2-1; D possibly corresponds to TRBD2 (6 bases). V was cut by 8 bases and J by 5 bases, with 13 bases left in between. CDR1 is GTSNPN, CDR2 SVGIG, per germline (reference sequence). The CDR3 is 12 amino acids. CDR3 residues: CALRRGHNEQFF. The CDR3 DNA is TGTGCCCTTCGGAGGGGACACAATGAGCAGTTCTTC.

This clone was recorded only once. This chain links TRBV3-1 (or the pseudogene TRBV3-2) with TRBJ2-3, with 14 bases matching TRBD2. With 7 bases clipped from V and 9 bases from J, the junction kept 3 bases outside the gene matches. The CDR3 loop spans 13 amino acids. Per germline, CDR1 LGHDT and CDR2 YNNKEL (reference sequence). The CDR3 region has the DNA TGTGCCAGCAAGGGACTAGCGGGGGCAACGCAGTATTTT. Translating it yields CASKGLAGATQYF.

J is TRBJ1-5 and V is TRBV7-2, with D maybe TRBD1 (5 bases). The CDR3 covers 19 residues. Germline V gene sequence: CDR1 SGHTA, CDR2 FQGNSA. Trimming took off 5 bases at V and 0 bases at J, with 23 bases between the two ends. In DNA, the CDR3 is TGTGCCAGCAGCCGCCAGGGCCTTGGTTCGGGTAATAGCAATCAGCCCCAGCATTTT. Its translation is CASSRQGLGSGNSNQPQHF.

The CDR3 coding sequence is TGTGCCAGTGTATCTCAGGGGGGCACCGGGGAGCTGTTTTTT. Its translation: CASVSQGGTGELFF. The chain carries TRBV19 and TRBJ2-2, with D perhaps matching TRBD1 (7 bases). Per germline, CDR1 LNHDA and CDR2 SQIVND (reference sequence). This CDR3 contains 14 residues. Trimming cost V 8 bases and J 4 bases, with 14 bases left between them.

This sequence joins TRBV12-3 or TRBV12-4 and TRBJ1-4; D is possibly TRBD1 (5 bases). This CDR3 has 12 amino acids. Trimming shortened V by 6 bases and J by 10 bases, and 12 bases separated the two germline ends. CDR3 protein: CASSITGGKLFF. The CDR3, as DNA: TGTGCCAGCAGCATCACCGGGGGAAAACTGTTTTTT.